This is a list of T cell receptor beta chains from one sample in a study of blood T cell repertoires in COVID-19. Produced via immunoSEQ multiplex PCR; TCRdb's table is partial and in-frame only. The sample yields some 270,000 clones, approximately 85% seen once. Sequencing input: PBMCs or T cells enriched from blood (not recorded which). These receptors came from a woman aged 30 to 39 who had recovered from COVID-19. CDR3s include the opening cysteine and the closing phenylalanine or tryptophan. Fields, in order: D gene, J gene, V gene, clone size, CDR3 DNA, CDR3 protein. The D gene is left open where the match is weak. Part of the rows lack a size; the others show once, few, many or a class for expanded clones.

d_gene: NA; j_gene: TRBJ1-6; v_gene: TRBV19; abundance: NA; CDR3nt: TGTGCCAGTAGTATAGCCGGGGTAGGGAATTCACCCCTCCACTTT; CDR3aa: CASSIAGVGNSPLHF
d_gene: NA; j_gene: TRBJ1-5; v_gene: TRBV30; abundance: few; CDR3nt: TGTGCCTGGAGTGTATTTACGCGGAGTCAGCCCCAGCATTTT; CDR3aa: CAWSVFTRSQPQHF
d_gene: TRBD2; j_gene: TRBJ2-1; v_gene: TRBV7-3; abundance: NA; CDR3nt: TGTGCCAGCAGTCCGGGACTAGCGGATGAGCAGTTCTTC; CDR3aa: CASSPGLADEQFF
d_gene: NA; j_gene: TRBJ1-1; v_gene: TRBV7-6; abundance: NA; CDR3nt: TGTGCCAGCAGCTTAATCGGGTCAGGGGATTTGAACACTGAAGCTTTCTTT; CDR3aa: CASSLIGSGDLNTEAFF
d_gene: TRBD2; j_gene: TRBJ2-1; v_gene: TRBV15; abundance: NA; CDR3nt: TGTGCCACCAGCAGAGGCCGTAGCGGGAGTTACAATGAGCAGTTCTTC; CDR3aa: CATSRGRSGSYNEQFF
d_gene: NA; j_gene: TRBJ2-1; v_gene: TRBV2; abundance: NA; CDR3nt: TGTGCCAGCAGTGATAGTCTACGTATGGACAATGAGCAGTTCTTC; CDR3aa: CASSDSLRMDNEQFF
d_gene: NA; j_gene: TRBJ2-1; v_gene: TRBV28; abundance: NA; CDR3nt: TGTGCCAGCAGTTTATATGGACAGAGAGGGGACAATGAGCAGTTCTTC; CDR3aa: CASSLYGQRGDNEQFF
d_gene: NA; j_gene: TRBJ2-3; v_gene: TRBV28; abundance: NA; CDR3nt: TGTGCCAGCAGTTTACTAGATACGCAGTATTTT; CDR3aa: CASSLLDTQYF
d_gene: NA; j_gene: TRBJ1-5; v_gene: TRBV28; abundance: NA; CDR3nt: TGTGCCAGCAGTTTGCAAGGGGATATTGGAAATCAGCCCCAGCATTTT; CDR3aa: CASSLQGDIGNQPQHF
d_gene: TRBD1; j_gene: TRBJ1-1; v_gene: TRBV5-1; abundance: NA; CDR3nt: TGCGCCAGCAGCTTGGCCAGGGGGGACACTGAAGCTTTCTTT; CDR3aa: CASSLARGDTEAFF
d_gene: TRBD1; j_gene: TRBJ1-5; v_gene: TRBV19; abundance: NA; CDR3nt: TGTGCCAGTAGTACGACAGGGCAGAGCAATCAGCCCCAGCATTTT; CDR3aa: CASSTTGQSNQPQHF
d_gene: TRBD1; j_gene: TRBJ1-2; v_gene: TRBV28; abundance: NA; CDR3nt: TGTGCCAGCAGTCCGATTACGGCGAGGGGACAGGGGGCCCGTAACTATGGCTACACCTTC; CDR3aa: CASSPITARGQGARNYGYTF
d_gene: TRBD1; j_gene: TRBJ1-1; v_gene: TRBV28; abundance: NA; CDR3nt: TGTGCCAGCCTGCCCGGGACAGTTTTGTTGAACACTGAAGCTTTCTTT; CDR3aa: CASLPGTVLLNTEAFF
d_gene: TRBD1; j_gene: TRBJ2-7; v_gene: TRBV27; abundance: NA; CDR3nt: TGTGCCAGCAGTTTATTTAGGGCGGGACAGGGATCCTACGAGCAGTACTTC; CDR3aa: CASSLFRAGQGSYEQYF
d_gene: TRBD2; j_gene: TRBJ2-7; v_gene: TRBV7-9; abundance: NA; CDR3nt: TGTGCCAGCAGCTTCCCCCCACGGATAGCGGGGGCTTACGGGGAGCAGTACTTC; CDR3aa: CASSFPPRIAGAYGEQYF
d_gene: NA; j_gene: TRBJ2-2; v_gene: TRBV9; abundance: NA; CDR3nt: TGTGCCAGCGGCGTAGACGTCGGGGCGGGGACCGGGGAGCTGTTTTTT; CDR3aa: CASGVDVGAGTGELFF
d_gene: NA; j_gene: TRBJ2-1; v_gene: TRBV7-9; abundance: NA; CDR3nt: TGTGCCAGCAGCCGGGGAGTAGACAATGAGCAGTTCTTC; CDR3aa: CASSRGVDNEQFF
d_gene: NA; j_gene: TRBJ1-1; v_gene: TRBV19; abundance: NA; CDR3nt: TGTGCCAGTACCCGAGCAGACAGGCAGGGCACTGAAGCTTTCTTT; CDR3aa: CASTRADRQGTEAFF
d_gene: TRBD1; j_gene: TRBJ1-5; v_gene: TRBV10-3; abundance: NA; CDR3nt: TGTGCCATCAGCCCCACAGGGGAGGATCAGCCCCAGCATTTT; CDR3aa: CAISPTGEDQPQHF
d_gene: NA; j_gene: TRBJ1-1; v_gene: TRBV10-3; abundance: few; CDR3nt: TGTGCCATCAGTGCCGGGGGGTTGAACACTGAAGCTTTCTTT; CDR3aa: CAISAGGLNTEAFF
d_gene: TRBD2; j_gene: TRBJ2-5; v_gene: TRBV4-2; abundance: NA; CDR3nt: TGTGCCAGCAGCCAAGCCGGGGGGGAGACCCAGTACTTC; CDR3aa: CASSQAGGETQYF
d_gene: TRBD1; j_gene: TRBJ1-2; v_gene: TRBV28; abundance: NA; CDR3nt: TGTGCCAGCAGTTTATCCCAGGGACAGATTACTGGCTACACCTTC; CDR3aa: CASSLSQGQITGYTF
d_gene: TRBD2; j_gene: TRBJ2-1; v_gene: TRBV28; abundance: NA; CDR3nt: TGTGCCAGCATCAGGACTAGCGGTTACAATGAGCAGTTCTTC; CDR3aa: CASIRTSGYNEQFF
d_gene: TRBD1; j_gene: TRBJ1-2; v_gene: TRBV11-3; abundance: NA; CDR3nt: TGTGCCAGCAGCCGACGGGACAGGTATGTTTATGGCTACACCTTC; CDR3aa: CASSRRDRYVYGYTF
d_gene: NA; j_gene: TRBJ2-7; v_gene: TRBV15; abundance: NA; CDR3nt: TGTGCCACCAGCACAGGGGGGACCTACGAGCAGTACTTC; CDR3aa: CATSTGGTYEQYF
d_gene: NA; j_gene: TRBJ2-2; v_gene: TRBV2; abundance: NA; CDR3nt: TGTGCCAGCAGCCAGGGGCTTTTTGAGGGGGAGCTGTTTTTT; CDR3aa: CASSQGLFEGELFF
d_gene: NA; j_gene: TRBJ1-3; v_gene: TRBV27; abundance: NA; CDR3nt: TGTGCCAGCAGCGAATTGAACGGGGACACCATATATTTT; CDR3aa: CASSELNGDTIYF
d_gene: NA; j_gene: TRBJ1-5; v_gene: TRBV5-1; abundance: NA; CDR3nt: TGCGCCAGCAGCTTACGGGGGGCTAGCAATCAGCCCCAGCATTTT; CDR3aa: CASSLRGASNQPQHF
d_gene: TRBD2; j_gene: TRBJ2-2; v_gene: TRBV5-4; abundance: NA; CDR3nt: TGTGCCAGCAGCCCCATGGGGGGGGACACCGGGGAGCTGTTTTTT; CDR3aa: CASSPMGGDTGELFF